This is a list of T cell receptor beta chains from one sample in a study of blood T cell repertoires in COVID-19. TCRdb keeps only in-frame clones here, not all; method: immunoSEQ multiplex PCR. Of about 20,000 clones in the sample, roughly 89% were seen once. The sample was peripheral blood. The receptors stem from a human donor in a cohort sampled during active COVID-19. Both conserved end residues are part of each CDR3. Each record gives: CDR3 protein, clone size, J gene, V gene. Not every row has a clone size; where given, it reads once, few, many or a size class.

cdr3_aa: CASSQGSGRASLVDEQFF; clone_size: NA; j_call: TRBJ2-1; v_call: TRBV14
cdr3_aa: CASTSILSGANVLTF; clone_size: NA; j_call: TRBJ2-6; v_call: TRBV7-2
cdr3_aa: CASSFRENTDTQYF; clone_size: NA; j_call: TRBJ2-3; v_call: TRBV27
cdr3_aa: CASSSPRGKNTEAFF; clone_size: NA; j_call: TRBJ1-1; v_call: TRBV28
cdr3_aa: CASSLLAGSYNEQFF; clone_size: NA; j_call: TRBJ2-1; v_call: TRBV9
cdr3_aa: CASSQSTGSNQPQHF; clone_size: NA; j_call: TRBJ1-5; v_call: TRBV4-3
cdr3_aa: CASSFGGGQLYGYTF; clone_size: NA; j_call: TRBJ1-2; v_call: TRBV11-2
cdr3_aa: CASSPSGLSTYTQYF; clone_size: NA; j_call: TRBJ2-3; v_call: TRBV7-3
cdr3_aa: CASSQSETGIGSGYTF; clone_size: once; j_call: TRBJ1-2; v_call: TRBV16
cdr3_aa: CASSPDRVSGELFF; clone_size: NA; j_call: TRBJ2-2; v_call: TRBV18
cdr3_aa: CASSFGGLTQYF; clone_size: NA; j_call: TRBJ2-5; v_call: TRBV12-3/TRBV12-4
cdr3_aa: CASSSPSRGAYEQFF; clone_size: NA; j_call: TRBJ2-1; v_call: TRBV6-2/TRBV6-3
cdr3_aa: CASSLGTSHAYTDTQYF; clone_size: NA; j_call: TRBJ2-3; v_call: TRBV5-1
cdr3_aa: CASSVVGSTGELFF; clone_size: NA; j_call: TRBJ2-2; v_call: TRBV9
cdr3_aa: CASTVSGRAAGELFF; clone_size: few; j_call: TRBJ2-2; v_call: TRBV7-4
cdr3_aa: CASSPGGLAGGGTGELFF; clone_size: NA; j_call: TRBJ2-2; v_call: TRBV4-3
cdr3_aa: CACLSTQKHRGRNYYEQYF; clone_size: NA; j_call: TRBJ2-7; v_call: TRBV30
cdr3_aa: CASSLSRAKNIQYF; clone_size: NA; j_call: TRBJ2-4; v_call: TRBV5-8
cdr3_aa: CASRLGGGVMNTEAFF; clone_size: NA; j_call: TRBJ1-1; v_call: TRBV19
cdr3_aa: CASRPFRVNTEAFF; clone_size: NA; j_call: TRBJ1-1; v_call: TRBV27
cdr3_aa: CASGLGLGTGGSNTGELFF; clone_size: once; j_call: TRBJ2-2; v_call: TRBV12-5
cdr3_aa: CASSFGTSYEQFF; clone_size: NA; j_call: TRBJ2-1; v_call: TRBV11-2
cdr3_aa: CASQVTDNQPQHF; clone_size: NA; j_call: TRBJ1-5; v_call: TRBV12-3/TRBV12-4
cdr3_aa: CASSLGGDQPQHF; clone_size: few; j_call: TRBJ1-5; v_call: TRBV7-9
cdr3_aa: CASSQGTVNSPLHF; clone_size: few; j_call: TRBJ1-6; v_call: TRBV3-1/TRBV3-2
cdr3_aa: CASSSPGGQETQYF; clone_size: NA; j_call: TRBJ2-5; v_call: TRBV6-5
cdr3_aa: CASSEGGNENIQYF; clone_size: once; j_call: TRBJ2-4; v_call: TRBV5-1